The 21 T cell receptor beta chains below all came from one sample that was sequenced in a study of response to subunit inactivated influenza vaccine. One entry per CDR3 protein, called by TCRdb with MiXCR from the RT-PCR reads. This table holds about 580,000 distinct CDR3 sequences, 12% to 15% found once. Sequenced here: PBMCs from blood, sampled approximately 12 days after vaccination. The source is a man between 45 and 60 years old who received an inactivated influenza vaccine.

CDR3 bases: TGTGCCTGGGGAAGGACAGGGCAGGCGGGAAACATTCAGTACTTC. It translates to CAWGRTGQAGNIQYF. The chain combines TRBV30 with TRBJ2-4; the match to TRBD1 covers 8 bases. CDR1 and CDR2 from the germline V gene are GTSNPN and SVGIG (reference sequence). This CDR3 comprises 15 residues. With 5 bases clipped from V and 6 bases from J, the junction kept 12 bases outside the gene matches.

The chain has TRBV7-2 and TRBJ1-2; D is possibly TRBD1 (6 bases). CDR1 SGHTA and CDR2 FQGNSA come from the germline V gene. This CDR3 has 14 amino acids. Trimming took 5 bases from V and 7 from J, leaving 17 bases between them. CDR3 DNA: TGTGCCAGCAGCCAGACAGGCACAGTCGGTGGCTACACCTTC. Its protein product is CASSQTGTVGGYTF.

The J gene is TRBJ2-4, the V gene TRBV24-1; no firm D call. V dropped 4 bases and J dropped 0 bases, with 6 bases sitting between them. The CDR3 extends over 14 amino acids. Germline loops: CDR1 KGHDR, CDR2 SFDVKD. CDR3 coding DNA: TGTGCCACCAGTGAATCGAGAGCCAAAAACATTCAGTACTTC. As protein: CATSESRAKNIQYF.

The chain uses TRBV30 and TRBJ2-2, with TRBD1 matching over 9 bases. The CDR3 extends over 15 amino acids. The trim removed 4 bases at V and 6 bases at J, leaving 9 bases unmatched. Germline V gives CDR1 GTSNPN, CDR2 SVGIG (reference sequence). CDR3 in amino acids: CAWKRTGGAAGELFF. The DNA for the CDR3 is TGTGCCTGGAAGAGAACAGGGGGCGCGGCCGGGGAGCTGTTTTTT.

This clonotype was counted a few times. J is TRBJ1-1 and V is TRBV5-5, with D possibly matching TRBD1 (5 bases). Trimming removed 4 bases at V and 5 bases at J, with 18 bases between. CDR3 length: 15 residues. Germline loops: CDR1 SGHKS, CDR2 YYEKEE (reference sequence). The CDR3 region is CASSRGWGGTTEAFF. DNA for the CDR3: TGTGCCAGCAGCCGGGGATGGGGGGGGACGACTGAAGCTTTCTTT. Full variable domain (rest looked up from reference TRBV5-5 and TRBJ1-1): DAGVTQSPTHLIKTRGQQVTLRCSPISGHKSVSWYQQVLGQGPQFIFQYYEKEERGRGNFPDRFSARQFPNYSSELNVNALLLGDSALYLCASSRGWGGTTEAFFGQGTRLTVV.

This clonotype was picked up a small number of times. V is TRBV14 and J is TRBJ1-4; D perhaps matches TRBD1 (5 bases). The CDR3 sequence is 14 residues long. Germline CDR1 is SGHDN and CDR2 is FVKESK. Trimming stripped 2 bases from V and 8 bases from J, with 12 bases between. The CDR3 sequence is CASSQPGLEEKLFF. CDR3 in DNA: TGTGCCAGCAGCCAACCAGGGTTGGAGGAAAAACTGTTTTTT.

This clonotype was recorded a few times. The rearrangement links TRBV12-3 or TRBV12-4 to TRBJ1-5; D is ambiguous. Between the trimmed V and J ends, which lost 1 base and 0 bases, there was a span of 10 bases. The CDR3 length is 16 residues. CDR3 sequence (DNA): TGTGCCAGCAGTTTAGGAGACATAATTAGCAATCAGCCCCAGCATTTT. Translated: CASSLGDIISNQPQHF.

The rearrangement joins TRBV2 to TRBJ2-5; TRBD1 aligns across 11 bases. Germline trimming cut 4 bases from V and 5 bases from J; bases unmatched to any gene: 9. The germline V gene has CDR1 SNHLY and CDR2 FYNNEI. The CDR3 runs to 16 residues. CDR3 residues: CASSARTGGAKETQYF. The CDR3 coding sequence is TGTGCCAGCAGTGCGCGGACAGGGGGCGCGAAGGAGACCCAGTACTTC.

The rearrangement links TRBV12-3 or TRBV12-4 to TRBJ1-2; 7 nucleotides match TRBD1. The CDR3 runs 14 residues. The V and J ends lost 6 bases and 4 bases, in that order; junction bases with no gene match: 8. For the CDR3, the DNA is TGTGCCAGCAGATCGACAGGGCACCTCTATGGCTACACCTTC. Its protein product is CASRSTGHLYGYTF.

V gene TRBV12-3 or TRBV12-4 combines with J gene TRBJ1-1, with 9 nucleotides matching TRBD1. V lost 9 bases and J lost 1; bases outside the gene matches: 6. This CDR3 comprises 14 residues. The CDR3 loop reads CASKPGQGNTEAFF. CDR3 DNA sequence: TGTGCCAGTAAGCCGGGACAGGGGAACACTGAAGCTTTCTTT.

This clonotype was observed many times. The chain recombines TRBV6-1 with TRBJ1-2; a weak D match, TRBD1 (6 bases). V lost 6 bases, J lost 10 bases, and 18 bases lay in between. CDR3 length: 13 residues. The germline gives CDR1 MNHNS, CDR2 SASEGT. In nucleotides, the CDR3 is TGTGCCAGCAGCCAGAATCAGGGGCCGATCTACACCTTC. It yields the protein CASSQNQGPIYTF.

This sequence joins TRBV5-1 and TRBJ2-6, with unresolved D. The CDR3 totals 16 residues. Trimming removed 1 base from V and 4 bases from J, with 12 bases in between. Looked up from germline, CDR1 is SGHRS and CDR2 is YFSETQ. The CDR3 here is CASSLTSGSGANVLTF. The CDR3 DNA is TGCGCCAGCAGCTTGACCTCCGGATCGGGGGCCAACGTCCTGACTTTC. The full variable domain, its missing parts supplied by reference TRBV5-1 and TRBJ2-6, is KAGVTQTPRYLIKTRGQQVTLSCSPISGHRSVSWYQQTPGQGLQFLFEYFSETQRNKGNFPGRFSGRQFSNSRSEMNVSTLELGDSALYLCASSLTSGSGANVLTFGAGSRLTVL.

This clonotype showed up just a few times. This chain joins TRBV6-5 and TRBJ2-4; D gene ambiguous. The V end lost 0 bases, the J end lost 2 bases, and 11 bases lay between the germline ends. This CDR3 region has 16 residues. The germline gives CDR1 MNHEY, CDR2 SVGAGI. The CDR3 bases are TGTGCCAGCAGTTACTCCTCGTCGACTTCCAAAAACATTCAGTACTTC. This codes for CASSYSSSTSKNIQYF.

The chain is built from TRBV28 and TRBJ2-7; D unclear. The CDR3 has 12 residues. Trimming pared 4 bases from V and 6 bases from J, leaving 10 bases between. CDR1 is MDHEN, CDR2 SYDVKM, per germline. CDR3 sequence: CASSYRVREQYF. The CDR3 nucleotides are TGTGCCAGCAGTTATCGAGTACGCGAGCAGTACTTC.

The J gene is TRBJ1-1, the V gene TRBV5-1, with D hard to call. This CDR3 has 15 residues. V was pared by 0 bases and J by 3 bases, with 12 bases between. Germline V gene lookup returns CDR1 SGHRS and CDR2 YFSETQ. The CDR3 coding sequence is TGCGCCAGCAGCTTGGCCGTGGGCTCGTACACTGAAGCTTTCTTT. As protein: CASSLAVGSYTEAFF.

This clonotype has at least ten counts. This chain uses TRBV12-3 or TRBV12-4 with TRBJ2-7; D gene unclear. V lost 6 bases to trimming and J lost 4 bases, with 10 bases between them. The CDR3 is made up of 12 amino acids. The CDR3 DNA sequence: TGTGCCAGCAGCTTAACCCCTTACGAGCAGTACTTC. Amino acid sequence: CASSLTPYEQYF.

There are a few counts of this clonotype. The gene calls are TRBV7-2 and TRBJ2-7, with a possible D match to TRBD2 (6 bases). Between the trimmed V and J ends, which lost 3 bases and 4 bases, there was a span of 13 bases. The CDR3 totals 14 residues. Germline V gives CDR1 SGHTA, CDR2 FQGNSA. The DNA of the CDR3 is TGTGCCAGCAGCTTTGGTTTTGGGGGGTACGAGCAGTACTTC. It specifies CASSFGFGGYEQYF.

This clonotype has just a few counts. The V and J genes are TRBV18 and TRBJ2-1; 12 bases agree with TRBD1. The CDR3 runs 15 residues. Germline V CDR1 and CDR2: KGHSH, LQKENI. J lost 8 bases, V lost 6 bases, and 8 bases had no gene match. The chain's CDR3 is CASSPGTGGIDEQFF. CDR3 sequence (DNA): TGTGCCAGCTCGCCCGGGACAGGGGGCATCGATGAGCAGTTCTTC.

The table lists this clonotype with many counts. The chain uses TRBV24-1 and TRBJ2-1; D might be TRBD2 (6 bases). The CDR3 extends over 14 amino acids. Germline V gene data show CDR1 as KGHDR and CDR2 as SFDVKD. V lost 9 bases to trimming and J lost 7 bases, with 18 bases between them. CDR3 nucleotide sequence: TGTGCCACCTCCGGGAGTCCGCCGTGGAATGAGCAGTTCTTC. Protein product: CATSGSPPWNEQFF.

This sequence joins TRBV4-2 and TRBJ2-3; TRBD2 matches at 9 bases. Unmatched junction bases numbered 12, after V lost 7 bases and J lost 4 bases. Germline assignment: CDR1 LGHNA and CDR2 YNFKEQ. This CDR3 has 16 residues. The CDR3 region is CASTKISGSGSDTQYF. In DNA form, the CDR3 reads TGTGCCAGCACCAAGATTAGCGGGAGTGGGTCAGATACGCAGTATTTT.

The chain uses TRBV28 and TRBJ2-3; 10 bases map to TRBD2. The germline V gene has CDR1 MDHEN and CDR2 SYDVKM. The V segment lost 1 base and the J segment 5 bases; nucleotides outside the gene matches: 6. The CDR3 is 16 residues long. The CDR3 loop is CASSLSLAGEGDTQYF. DNA for the CDR3: TGTGCCAGCAGTTTATCGCTAGCGGGAGAAGGAGATACGCAGTATTTT. The variable domain in full, with the rest retrieved from reference TRBV28 and TRBJ2-3, is DVKVTQSSRYLVKRTGEKVFLECVQDMDHENMFWYRQDPGLGLRLIYFSYDVKMKEKGDIPEGYSVSREKKERFSLILESASTNQTSMYLCASSLSLAGEGDTQYFGPGTRLTVL.